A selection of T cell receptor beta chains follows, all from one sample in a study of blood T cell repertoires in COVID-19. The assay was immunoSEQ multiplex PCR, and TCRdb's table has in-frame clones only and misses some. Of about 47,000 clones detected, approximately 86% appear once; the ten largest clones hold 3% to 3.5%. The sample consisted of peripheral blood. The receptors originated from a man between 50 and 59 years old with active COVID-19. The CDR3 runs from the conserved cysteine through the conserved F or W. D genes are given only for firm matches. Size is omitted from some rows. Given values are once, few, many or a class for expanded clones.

CDR3: CASSVGAIDTEAFF
DNA: TGTGCCAGCAGCGTTGGGGCGATAGACACTGAAGCTTTCTTT
D: NA
size: NA
V: TRBV7-9
length: 14
J: TRBJ1-1

CDR3: CASSETGTSGGASEQYF
DNA: TGCGCCAGCAGCGAGACCGGGACTAGCGGGGGTGCGTCCGAGCAGTACTTC
D: TRBD2
size: NA
V: TRBV5-1
length: 17
J: TRBJ2-7

CDR3: CATSRDPTYEQYF
DNA: TGTGCCACCAGCAGAGACCCAACCTACGAGCAGTACTTC
D: NA
size: few
V: TRBV15
length: 13
J: TRBJ2-7

CDR3: CASNLQGGRSINEKLFF
DNA: TGTGCCAGCAACCTCCAGGGGGGTCGGAGTATTAATGAAAAACTGTTTTTT
D: TRBD1
size: NA
V: TRBV28
length: 17
J: TRBJ1-4

CDR3: CSVDDRAGEKLFF
DNA: TGCAGCGTTGATGACAGGGCGGGTGAAAAACTGTTTTTT
D: TRBD1
size: NA
V: TRBV29-1
length: 13
J: TRBJ1-4

CDR3: CASSSVSRNAGTDTQYF
DNA: TGTGCCAGCAGCTCGGTTAGCCGAAATGCCGGCACAGATACGCAGTATTTT
D: NA
size: NA
V: TRBV11-3
length: 17
J: TRBJ2-3

CDR3: CASSLLHVGDNEQFF
DNA: TGTGCCAGCAGCCTACTTCATGTAGGGGACAATGAGCAGTTCTTC
D: NA
size: medium-sized
V: TRBV7-3
length: 15
J: TRBJ2-1

CDR3: CASTFQGQGNYGYTF
DNA: TGTGCCAGCACCTTCCAGGGACAGGGGAACTATGGCTACACCTTC
D: TRBD1
size: NA
V: TRBV11-2
length: 15
J: TRBJ1-2

CDR3: CASRPGTGGSYEQYF
DNA: TGTGCCAGCAGGCCCGGGACAGGGGGCTCCTACGAGCAGTACTTC
D: TRBD1
size: NA
V: TRBV6-5
length: 15
J: TRBJ2-7

CDR3: CASSLASGTGGYGYTF
DNA: TGTGCCAGCAGCTTGGCGTCCGGGACAGGGGGCTATGGCTACACCTTC
D: TRBD1
size: NA
V: TRBV5-4
length: 16
J: TRBJ1-2

CDR3: CASSRRRGETQYF
DNA: TGTGCCAGCTCACGCCGACGAGGGGAGACCCAGTACTTC
D: NA
size: NA
V: TRBV18
length: 13
J: TRBJ2-5

CDR3: CASSLRGQGTGELFF
DNA: TGTGCCAGCAGCTTAAGGGGACAGGGGACCGGGGAGCTGTTTTTT
D: TRBD1
size: NA
V: TRBV7-3
length: 15
J: TRBJ2-2

CDR3: CASSLNRDQPQHF
DNA: TGTGCCAGCAGCCTTAACAGGGATCAGCCCCAGCATTTT
D: NA
size: NA
V: TRBV7-8
length: 13
J: TRBJ1-5

CDR3: CASSPPGRVFSYTF
DNA: TGTGCCAGCAGCCCTCCAGGCAGGGTTTTTAGCTACACCTTC
D: NA
size: NA
V: TRBV4-2
length: 14
J: TRBJ1-2

CDR3: CASSVRVWTEAFF
DNA: TGCGCCAGCAGTGTCCGGGTATGGACTGAAGCTTTCTTT
D: NA
size: once
V: TRBV10-2
length: 13
J: TRBJ1-1

CDR3: CASSQEQGADTYSPLHF
DNA: TGTGCCAGCAGCCAAGAACAGGGGGCTGATACGTATTCACCCCTCCACTTT
D: TRBD1
size: NA
V: TRBV3-1/TRBV3-2
length: 17
J: TRBJ1-6

CDR3: CASSSRGRWTEAFF
DNA: TGTGCCAGTAGTAGCCGGGGGAGGTGGACTGAAGCTTTCTTT
D: NA
size: NA
V: TRBV19
length: 14
J: TRBJ1-1

CDR3: CASSPRSTGNEQFF
DNA: TGCGCCAGCAGCCCTCGGAGCACGGGCAATGAGCAGTTCTTC
D: NA
size: NA
V: TRBV5-1
length: 14
J: TRBJ2-1

CDR3: CASSLIKDRVYPETQYF
DNA: TGCGCCAGCAGCTTGATCAAGGACAGAGTGTATCCGGAGACCCAGTACTTC
D: NA
size: NA
V: TRBV5-1
length: 17
J: TRBJ2-5

CDR3: CASSSHLGQGAMGEKLFF
DNA: TGTGCCAGCAGTTCCCACCTAGGACAGGGGGCTATGGGTGAAAAACTGTTTTTT
D: TRBD1
size: NA
V: TRBV27
length: 18
J: TRBJ1-4

CDR3: CASSELHFSGNTIYF
DNA: TGTGCCAGCAGTGAATTACATTTCTCTGGAAACACCATATATTTT
D: NA
size: NA
V: TRBV2
length: 15
J: TRBJ1-3

CDR3: CASRIGQGRGYTF
DNA: TGTGCCAGCAGAATAGGACAGGGCCGGGGCTACACCTTC
D: TRBD1
size: NA
V: TRBV5-6
length: 13
J: TRBJ1-2

CDR3: CASSEARTSGSRWGNIQYF
DNA: TGTGCCAGCAGTGAAGCGAGGACTAGCGGGAGCAGATGGGGGAACATTCAGTACTTC
D: TRBD2
size: NA
V: TRBV6-1
length: 19
J: TRBJ2-4

CDR3: CASSDAGGLTDTQYF
DNA: TGTGCCAGCAGCGACGCGGGGGGCCTAACAGATACGCAGTATTTT
D: TRBD2
size: NA
V: TRBV9
length: 15
J: TRBJ2-3

CDR3: CASSLRTSGNEQFF
DNA: TGTGCCAGTAGTCTCAGGACTAGCGGTAATGAGCAGTTCTTC
D: TRBD2
size: NA
V: TRBV19
length: 14
J: TRBJ2-1

CDR3: CASSPERGVWTGYFEQFF
DNA: TGTGCCAGCAGCCCAGAAAGGGGCGTCTGGACAGGGTATTTTGAGCAGTTCTTC
D: TRBD1
size: once
V: TRBV7-9
length: 18
J: TRBJ2-1

CDR3: CASRDRGLNTEAFF
DNA: TGTGCCAGCAGGGACAGGGGATTGAACACTGAAGCTTTCTTT
D: TRBD1
size: medium-sized
V: TRBV7-9
length: 14
J: TRBJ1-1

CDR3: CASNEGGDYGYTF
DNA: TGTGCCAGCAATGAGGGGGGGGACTATGGCTACACCTTC
D: NA
size: once
V: TRBV25-1
length: 13
J: TRBJ1-2

CDR3: CASSLGDGGSPLHF
DNA: TGCGCCAGCAGCTTGGGCGACGGGGGATCACCCCTCCACTTT
D: NA
size: NA
V: TRBV5-1
length: 14
J: TRBJ1-6

CDR3: CASSLWAVTNYGYTF
DNA: TGTGCCAGCAGCTTATGGGCAGTAACTAACTATGGCTACACCTTC
D: NA
size: NA
V: TRBV7-3
length: 15
J: TRBJ1-2

CDR3: CASSFTGVSYNEQFF
DNA: TGTGCCAGCAGCTTTACAGGGGTATCCTACAATGAGCAGTTCTTC
D: TRBD1
size: NA
V: TRBV7-8
length: 15
J: TRBJ2-1

CDR3: CASSGTSGSSYNEQFF
DNA: TGCGCCAGCAGCGGGACTAGCGGTAGCTCCTACAATGAGCAGTTCTTC
D: TRBD2
size: few
V: TRBV5-1
length: 16
J: TRBJ2-1

CDR3: CASSIKGDTEAFF
DNA: TGTGCCAGCAGCATCAAAGGGGACACTGAAGCTTTCTTT
D: NA
size: NA
V: TRBV11-2
length: 13
J: TRBJ1-1

CDR3: CASSVGGGSYETQYF
DNA: TGTGCCAGCAGCGTAGGGGGCGGGAGCTATGAGACCCAGTACTTC
D: TRBD2
size: once
V: TRBV9
length: 15
J: TRBJ2-5

CDR3: CASSPRLQGSQETQYF
DNA: TGTGCCAGCTCCCCCAGACTACAGGGAAGCCAAGAGACCCAGTACTTC
D: NA
size: NA
V: TRBV18
length: 16
J: TRBJ2-5

CDR3: CATSRDAKLGGYTF
DNA: TGTGCCACCAGCAGAGACGCGAAACTCGGTGGCTACACCTTC
D: NA
size: NA
V: TRBV15
length: 14
J: TRBJ1-2

CDR3: CASSRQTTPGNTIYF
DNA: TGTGCCAGCAGCCGACAGACGACCCCTGGAAACACCATATATTTT
D: NA
size: once
V: TRBV14
length: 15
J: TRBJ1-3

CDR3: CATVGQGLNYGYTF
DNA: TGTGCCACCGTTGGACAGGGACTTAACTATGGCTACACCTTC
D: TRBD1
size: NA
V: TRBV3-1/TRBV3-2
length: 14
J: TRBJ1-2

CDR3: CASSLSQGAVNTEAFF
DNA: TGTGCCAGCAGCCTATCACAGGGGGCCGTGAACACTGAAGCTTTCTTT
D: TRBD1
size: NA
V: TRBV7-8
length: 16
J: TRBJ1-1

CDR3: CASSGWDRVKNIQYF
DNA: TGCGCCAGCAGTGGATGGGACAGGGTTAAAAACATTCAGTACTTC
D: TRBD1
size: NA
V: TRBV10-2
length: 15
J: TRBJ2-4

CDR3: CATSRDRAADEQYF
DNA: TGTGCCACCAGCCGGGACAGGGCGGCTGACGAGCAGTACTTC
D: TRBD1
size: NA
V: TRBV15
length: 14
J: TRBJ2-7

CDR3: CASNSDRVNQPQHF
DNA: TGTGCCAGTAATTCGGACAGGGTCAATCAGCCCCAGCATTTT
D: TRBD1
size: NA
V: TRBV19
length: 14
J: TRBJ1-5

CDR3: CASAKIGTGTYNEQFF
DNA: TGTGCCAGCGCTAAGATAGGGACAGGGACCTACAATGAGCAGTTCTTC
D: TRBD1
size: NA
V: TRBV7-3
length: 16
J: TRBJ2-1

CDR3: CASSSDGVSLSTDTQYF
DNA: TGTGCCAGCAGCTCCGACGGGGTTTCCCTTAGCACAGATACGCAGTATTTT
D: NA
size: NA
V: TRBV11-3
length: 17
J: TRBJ2-3

CDR3: CASSQDLNRYYGYTF
DNA: TGTGCCAGCAGCCAAGATCTGAACAGATACTATGGCTACACCTTC
D: NA
size: NA
V: TRBV3-1/TRBV3-2
length: 15
J: TRBJ1-2

CDR3: CASFKSDRGFTGELFF
DNA: TGTGCCAGCTTTAAATCGGACAGGGGGTTCACCGGGGAGCTGTTTTTT
D: TRBD1
size: NA
V: TRBV4-2
length: 16
J: TRBJ2-2

CDR3: CASSLAGVGRGTDTQYF
DNA: TGTGCCAGTAGCTTAGCGGGAGTCGGTCGGGGCACAGATACGCAGTATTTT
D: TRBD2
size: NA
V: TRBV19
length: 17
J: TRBJ2-3

CDR3: CASSQTSRGGQETQYF
DNA: TGTGCCAGCAGCCAAACTTCAAGGGGGGGACAAGAGACCCAGTACTTC
D: NA
size: NA
V: TRBV7-9
length: 16
J: TRBJ2-5

CDR3: CASSDERRAYNEQFF
DNA: TGTGCCAGCAGCGATGAGAGGAGGGCCTACAATGAGCAGTTCTTC
D: NA
size: NA
V: TRBV9
length: 15
J: TRBJ2-1

CDR3: CASSYSRSNLATNEKLFF
DNA: TGTGCCAGCAGTTACTCGCGGTCAAATCTTGCAACTAATGAAAAACTGTTTTTT
D: NA
size: NA
V: TRBV6-2/TRBV6-3
length: 18
J: TRBJ1-4